A selection of T cell receptor beta chains follows, all from one sample in a study of T cell responses to AZD1222 COVID-19 vaccine. Repertoires were generated with immunoSEQ multiplex PCR, while TCRdb's copy carries only in-frame clones and drops some. Among around 110,000 clones listed, 85% to 90% were seen once. This material consisted of peripheral blood, taken on day 0 of AZD1222 vaccination. Receptor source: an adult in good health. Both conserved end residues are part of each CDR3. The D gene is left open where the match is weak. Some rows have no size entry. The others give once, few or many, or a class for an expanded clone.

abundance | j_gene | v_gene | d_gene | CDR3nt | CDR3aa
NA | TRBJ1-5 | TRBV6-5 | NA | TGTGCCAGCAGTCTTGGACAGCCCAATCAGCCCCAGCATTTT | CASSLGQPNQPQHF
NA | TRBJ1-4 | TRBV29-1 | NA | TGCAGCGTTGAAGATGACAGCCGCCACAAACTGTTTTTT | CSVEDDSRHKLFF
NA | TRBJ1-2 | TRBV9 | TRBD1 | TGTGCCAGCAGCGCAGGGGGTGGCTATGGCTACACCTTC | CASSAGGGYGYTF
NA | TRBJ1-2 | TRBV4-1 | TRBD1 | TGCGCCAGCAGCCAAGATCAGGGTGGGACAGGGTATGGCTACACCTTC | CASSQDQGGTGYGYTF
NA | TRBJ1-2 | TRBV28 | NA | TGTGCCAGCAGCATTACCGGCACTACGAACTATGGCTACACCTTC | CASSITGTTNYGYTF
few | TRBJ1-4 | TRBV4-3 | NA | TGCGCCAGCAGCCAAGGTTGTGGGGGGCGTGGTGAAAAACTGTTTTTT | CASSQGCGGRGEKLFF
NA | TRBJ2-7 | TRBV9 | NA | TGTGCCAGCAGCGAGGGGGGCGGCTACGAGCAGTACTTC | CASSEGGGYEQYF
NA | TRBJ1-1 | TRBV27 | NA | TGTGCCAGCAGCCCCTTAGGGAAGCCTGAAGCTTTCTTT | CASSPLGKPEAFF
NA | TRBJ2-6 | TRBV5-6 | NA | TGTGCCAGCACCCCAGGCTCTGGGGCCAACGTCCTGACTTTC | CASTPGSGANVLTF
NA | TRBJ2-2 | TRBV19 | NA | TGTGCCAGTAGTATAAGCAGGTCGAACACCGGGGAGCTGTTTTTT | CASSISRSNTGELFF
NA | TRBJ1-4 | TRBV9 | TRBD1 | TGTGCCAGCAGCACAACCGGGACAGCTTATGAAAAACTGTTTTTT | CASSTTGTAYEKLFF
few | TRBJ2-7 | TRBV19 | NA | TGTGCCAGTAGTATAGATCGGGGCGACAGACCCTACGAGCAGTACTTC | CASSIDRGDRPYEQYF
NA | TRBJ2-7 | TRBV3-1/TRBV3-2 | NA | TGTGCCAGCAGCCAAGCAGGGTCCACTTTCCGGGACATAAGTTACGAGCAGTACTTC | CASSQAGSTFRDISYEQYF
NA | TRBJ1-6 | TRBV11-2 | NA | TGTGCCAGCAGCTCCCCCCAAGGGGCCGGGAATTCACCCCTCCACTTT | CASSSPQGAGNSPLHF
NA | TRBJ1-6 | TRBV19 | TRBD1 | TGTGCCAGTACGGGACAGAATTCACCCCTCCACTTT | CASTGQNSPLHF
NA | TRBJ1-3 | TRBV6-2/TRBV6-3 | NA | TGTGCCAGCACCCCCGTCAAGTCTGGAAACACCATATATTTT | CASTPVKSGNTIYF
NA | TRBJ1-4 | TRBV19 | NA | TGTGCCAGTAGTATAGTCCGCCGGTTGAACGAAAAACTGTTTTTT | CASSIVRRLNEKLFF
NA | TRBJ2-7 | TRBV19 | TRBD2 | TGTGCCAGTAGTCCGCTAGCGGGAGTGAGCGAGCAGTACTTC | CASSPLAGVSEQYF
NA | TRBJ1-1 | TRBV6-5 | NA | TGTGCCAGCAGTTACCTCGGGGAAGCTTTCTTT | CASSYLGEAFF
NA | TRBJ2-7 | TRBV2 | NA | TGTGCCAGCAAGGGCCCCTACGAGCAGTACTTC | CASKGPYEQYF
NA | TRBJ2-7 | TRBV24-1 | NA | TGTGCCACCAGTGATCCTGTGGGCCGAGATGGGCACTACGAGCAGTACTTC | CATSDPVGRDGHYEQYF
NA | TRBJ1-5 | TRBV27 | NA | TGTGCCAGCAGTCCGACAACTAGCAATCAGCCCCAGCATTTT | CASSPTTSNQPQHF
NA | TRBJ2-5 | TRBV6-2/TRBV6-3 | NA | TGTGCCAGCAGTTTCCAGTCCCAAGAGACCCAGTACTTC | CASSFQSQETQYF
NA | TRBJ1-2 | TRBV5-4 | NA | TGTGCCAGCAGCGCACAGGGAGGGGGGAACTATGGCTACACCTTC | CASSAQGGGNYGYTF
NA | TRBJ1-6 | TRBV7-6 | NA | TGTGCCAGCAGCTTTCCGGGTTCACCCCTCCACTTT | CASSFPGSPLHF
NA | TRBJ2-3 | TRBV30 | NA | TGTGCCTACAGGTTTTCCACAGATACGCAGTATTTT | CAYRFSTDTQYF
NA | TRBJ2-3 | TRBV30 | TRBD1 | TGTGCCTGGAGTGAGGACAGGGTGACAGATACGCAGTATTTT | CAWSEDRVTDTQYF
NA | TRBJ2-2 | TRBV10-3 | TRBD2 | TGTGCCATCAGTGCATCTGGGGTGACTAGCGGGGGCACCGGGGAGCTGTTTTTT | CAISASGVTSGGTGELFF
many | TRBJ1-1 | TRBV10-3 | NA | TGTGCCATCAGTGAGTCCCGGGGTATGAACACTGAAGCTTTCTTT | CAISESRGMNTEAFF
NA | TRBJ1-6 | TRBV11-1 | NA | TGTGCCAGCAGCTTACCTGGCAGGAAAAATTCACCCCTCCACTTT | CASSLPGRKNSPLHF
once | TRBJ2-5 | TRBV7-9 | TRBD2 | TGTGCCAGCAGCTCCTCCGGGACTAGCGGGAGAGAGACCCAGTACTTC | CASSSSGTSGRETQYF
NA | TRBJ2-7 | TRBV27 | TRBD1 | TGTGCCAGCAGTTTATCCGTGGGGGACAGAGGCTCCTACGAGCAGTACTTC | CASSLSVGDRGSYEQYF
NA | TRBJ1-2 | TRBV27 | NA | TGTGCCAGCAGCGGGGGGGGCTATGGCTACACCTTC | CASSGGGYGYTF
NA | TRBJ2-2 | TRBV2 | TRBD1 | TGTGCCAGCAGTCAGAAAGGGGACAGGGTGTACTTTAACACCGGGGAGCTGTTTTTT | CASSQKGDRVYFNTGELFF
NA | TRBJ2-3 | TRBV21-1 | NA | TGTGCCAGCAGCCCAAGGCGGGAGAGCACAGATACGCAGTATTTT | CASSPRRESTDTQYF
NA | TRBJ1-4 | TRBV5-1 | NA | TGCGCCAGCAGATATGACGGTGGGAATGAAAAACTGTTTTTT | CASRYDGGNEKLFF
NA | TRBJ1-4 | TRBV6-5 | TRBD1 | TGTGCCAGCAGTTACGGACAGGGGAAACTGTTTTTT | CASSYGQGKLFF
NA | TRBJ2-7 | TRBV30 | TRBD1 | TGTGCCTGGAGCCGGGGACAGTCCCTTCGGGGCTTTGATTTCGAGCAGTACTTC | CAWSRGQSLRGFDFEQYF
few | TRBJ2-3 | TRBV27 | NA | TGTGCCAGCAACCCTTGGGCGGGAGTAGGGGGTGCAGATACGCAGTATTTT | CASNPWAGVGGADTQYF
NA | TRBJ2-1 | TRBV6-1 | TRBD2 | TGTGCCAGCAGTGAAGGACTAGCGGCCTACAATGAGCAGTTCTTC | CASSEGLAAYNEQFF
NA | TRBJ1-1 | TRBV5-4 | TRBD1 | TGTGCCAGCAGCTCTCGGACAGGACCCACCTTGAACACTGAAGCTTTCTTT | CASSSRTGPTLNTEAFF
NA | TRBJ1-5 | TRBV19 | TRBD1 | TGTGCCAGCGAGGGACAGCAGGGTTATCCCCAGCATTTT | CASEGQQGYPQHF
NA | TRBJ1-4 | TRBV7-9 | NA | TGTGCCAGCGGATCGGACCCTAATGAAAAACTGTTTTTT | CASGSDPNEKLFF
NA | TRBJ1-3 | TRBV5-5 | TRBD1 | TGTGCCAGCAGCTTGACGGCGGCGACAGGGGTGGGTGGAAACACCATATATTTT | CASSLTAATGVGGNTIYF
NA | TRBJ2-5 | TRBV27 | NA | TGTGCCAGCAAAGAGAGGGACCTCGCATCGCGGGAGACCCAGTACTTC | CASKERDLASRETQYF